Below, 4 T cell receptor beta chains from the same sample are listed, as sequenced in a study of spatial heterogeneity in lung cancer (dated by TCRdb to about 2019). This sample's time point label indicates: blood at routine non-recurrence follow-up after resection. Receptor amplification or capture employed 5' RACE. The sequencer listed for this sample is NextSeq 500. In-frame beta chains were kept once TCRdb had trimmed the public reads at Q25 with fastp and called clones with MiXCR. Rows are unified per CDR3 protein, each entry keeping the most common DNA and genes. Present in this sample are 40,000 to 45,000 distinct CDR3 sequences, roughly 20% of which were seen just once. About 7% of the sample is held by the ten biggest clonotypes. Here the sequenced sample was PBMCs, taken at follow-up. The source of these receptors is a female donor with early-stage non-small cell lung cancer.

A note on this clonotype: The missing conserved phenylalanine or tryptophan at the end of this CDR3 makes a read error likely. V gene TRBV5-1 combines with J gene TRBJ1-1; D is unresolved. V gave up 1 base and J gave up 1 base, with 8 bases separating them. The CDR3 is made up of 14 amino acids. Germline CDR1 is SGHRS and CDR2 is YFSETQ. CDR3: CASSLQSQNTEAFI. In DNA, the CDR3 is TGCGCCAGCAGCTTGCAGAGTCAGAACACTGAAGCTTTCATT.

This clonotype was seen at least ten times. The CDR3 region is CASSSAGGADTQYF. CDR3 coding DNA: TGCGCCAGCAGTTCGGCAGGGGGTGCAGATACGCAGTATTTT. The rearrangement joins TRBV5-1 to TRBJ2-3; TRBD1 agrees at 7 bases. The CDR3 covers 14 residues. J was trimmed by 4 bases and V by 5 bases; bases with no gene match: 7. The V gene's germline CDR1 is SGHRS and CDR2 YFSETQ.

The rearrangement joins TRBV6-5 to TRBJ2-7; TRBD1 matches at 10 bases. The CDR3 loop spans 14 amino acids. Germline CDR1 reads MNHEY; CDR2 reads SVGAGI. The V segment lost 6 bases and the J segment 1 base; nucleotides outside the gene matches: 3. CDR3 nucleotide sequence: TGTGCCAGCAGAGGGGACAGGGGTTCCTACGAGCAGTACTTC. As protein: CASRGDRGSYEQYF.

The chain carries TRBV19 and TRBJ2-1; no clear D. The CDR3 spans 16 residues. Germline-derived CDR1 and CDR2 are LNHDA and SQIVND (reference sequence). The V gene lost 3 bases and the J gene lost 2 bases, with 14 bases spanning the gap. Here the CDR3 reads CASSIAATLPYNEQFF. The CDR3 DNA follows: TGTGCCAGTAGTATCGCGGCTACCCTTCCCTACAATGAGCAGTTCTTC.